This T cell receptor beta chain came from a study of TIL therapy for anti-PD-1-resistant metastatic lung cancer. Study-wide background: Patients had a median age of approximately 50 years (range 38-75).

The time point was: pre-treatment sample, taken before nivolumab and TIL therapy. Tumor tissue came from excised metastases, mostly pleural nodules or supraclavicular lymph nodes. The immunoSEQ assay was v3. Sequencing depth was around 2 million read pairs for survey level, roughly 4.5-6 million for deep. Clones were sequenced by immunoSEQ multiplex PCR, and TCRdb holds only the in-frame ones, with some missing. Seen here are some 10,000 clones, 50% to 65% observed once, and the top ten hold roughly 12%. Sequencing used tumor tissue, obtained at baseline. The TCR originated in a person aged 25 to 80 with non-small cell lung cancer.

CDR3 loop: CASSFRGHSLVSETQYF. The CDR3 DNA sequence: TGTGCCAGCAGCTTCCGGGGCCATTCCCTGGTTTCAGAGACCCAGTACTTC. The chain links TRBV11-2 to TRBJ2-5; D could derive from TRBD1 or TRBD2 (5 bases each). The V end was cut by 3 bases, the J end by 4 bases, with 21 bases between. Germline lookup yields CDR1 SGHAT and CDR2 FQNNGV. The CDR3 totals 17 residues. Full variable domain (remainder filled in from reference TRBV11-2 and TRBJ2-5): EAGVAQSPRYKIIEKRQSVAFWCNPISGHATLYWYQQILGQGPKLLIQFQNNGVVDDSQLPKDRFSAERLKGVDSTLKIQPAKLEDSAVYLCASSFRGHSLVSETQYFGPGTRLLVL.